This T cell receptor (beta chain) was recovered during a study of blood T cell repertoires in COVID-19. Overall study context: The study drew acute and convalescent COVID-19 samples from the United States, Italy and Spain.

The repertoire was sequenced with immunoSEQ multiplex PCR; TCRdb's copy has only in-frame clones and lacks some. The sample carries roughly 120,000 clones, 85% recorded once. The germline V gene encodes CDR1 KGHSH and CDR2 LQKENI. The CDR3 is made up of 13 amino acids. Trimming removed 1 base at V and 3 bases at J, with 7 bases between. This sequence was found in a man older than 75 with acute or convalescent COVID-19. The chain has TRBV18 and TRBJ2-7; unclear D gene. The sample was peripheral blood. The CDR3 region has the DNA TGTGCCAGCTCACCACACAGAGACTACGAGCAGTACTTC. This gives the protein CASSPHRDYEQYF.